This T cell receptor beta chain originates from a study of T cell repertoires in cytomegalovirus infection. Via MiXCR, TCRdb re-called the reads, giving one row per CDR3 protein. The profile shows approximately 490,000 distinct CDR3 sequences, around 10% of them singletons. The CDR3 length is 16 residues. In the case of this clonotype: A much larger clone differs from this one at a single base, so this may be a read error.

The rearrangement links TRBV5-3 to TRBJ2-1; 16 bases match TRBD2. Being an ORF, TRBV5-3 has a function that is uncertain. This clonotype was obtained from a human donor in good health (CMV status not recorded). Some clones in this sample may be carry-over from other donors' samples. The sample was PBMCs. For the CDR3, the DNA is TGTGACAGCAGCCAAGGGACTAGCGGGAGGGCTGGGGGACAGTTCTTC. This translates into CDSSQGTSGRAGGQFF.